Listed below are T cell receptor beta chains from one sample, sequenced in a study of cytomegalovirus exposure and HLA in healthy donors. Produced via immunoSEQ multiplex PCR; TCRdb's table is partial and in-frame only. The sample table includes under 50,000 clones. The sequenced sample consisted of PBMCs. These receptors were obtained from a male donor in good health and CMV-seronegative. Each CDR3 is given with its conserved first and last residue. A D gene is named only where the DNA matches it firmly.

J gene,D gene,V gene,CDR3 protein,CDR3 DNA
TRBJ2-3,TRBD1,TRBV5-1,CASSLGTGRDTQYF,TGCGCCAGCAGCTTGGGGACAGGGAGAGATACGCAGTATTTT
TRBJ2-1,-,TRBV19,CASSHSSVYNEQFF,TGTGCCAGTAGCCACTCGTCGGTCTACAATGAGCAGTTCTTC
TRBJ1-1,-,TRBV29-1,CSVMRNTEAFF,TGCAGCGTTATGAGGAACACTGAAGCTTTCTTT
TRBJ1-6,-,TRBV10-3,CAISESWGQVSPLHF,TGTGCCATCAGTGAGTCATGGGGCCAAGTTTCACCCCTCCACTTT
TRBJ2-1,-,TRBV7-9,CASSFDKQQFF,TGTGCCAGCAGCTTTGACAAACAGCAGTTCTTC
TRBJ1-1,-,TRBV7-9,CASSLRQNTEAFF,TGTGCCAGCAGCTTAAGACAGAACACTGAAGCTTTCTTT
TRBJ1-4,-,TRBV7-8,CASTPTGNNEKLFF,TGTGCCAGCACCCCGACAGGAAATAATGAAAAACTGTTTTTT
TRBJ2-7,-,TRBV4-2,CASSQDRRRISEQYF,TGTGCCAGCAGCCAAGATAGGCGGCGCATTTCCGAGCAGTACTTC
TRBJ2-5,-,TRBV1,CTSSQEGLAGGKGETQYF,TGCACCAGCAGCCAAGAAGGCTTAGCGGGGGGGAAGGGAGAGACCCAGTACTTC
TRBJ1-6,TRBD1,TRBV6-5,CASRPDRDNSPLHF,TGTGCCAGCAGACCCGACAGGGACAATTCACCCCTCCACTTT
TRBJ1-2,-,TRBV7-9,CASSFGESYGYTF,TGTGCCAGCAGCTTCGGGGAAAGCTATGGCTACACCTTC
TRBJ1-6,-,TRBV6-5,CASSFTGLYNSPLHF,TGTGCCAGCAGTTTCACAGGGCTTTATAATTCACCCCTCCACTTT
TRBJ1-4,-,TRBV15,CATSKNTGATNEKLFF,TGTGCCACCAGCAAAAATACGGGGGCAACTAATGAAAAACTGTTTTTT
TRBJ1-1,TRBD1,TRBV18,CASSPLGTDTEAFF,TGTGCCAGCTCACCACTGGGGACAGACACTGAAGCTTTCTTT
TRBJ1-2,TRBD1,TRBV30,CAWSVYRTGARGYTF,TGTGCCTGGAGTGTCTATCGGACAGGGGCGAGAGGCTACACCTTC
TRBJ1-2,TRBD1,TRBV4-1,CASSRTGGTYGYTF,TGCGCCAGCAGCCGGACAGGGGGGACCTATGGCTACACCTTC
TRBJ2-7,TRBD1,TRBV6-4,CASSEGQGADEQYF,TGTGCCAGCAGTGAAGGACAGGGGGCTGACGAGCAGTACTTC
TRBJ2-1,-,TRBV2,CASRTVLDEQFF,TGTGCCAGCCGGACAGTGTTAGATGAGCAGTTCTTC
TRBJ1-5,TRBD1,TRBV18,CASSPPNRGNQPQHF,TGTGCCAGCTCACCACCGAACAGGGGAAATCAGCCCCAGCATTTT
TRBJ1-1,-,TRBV5-1,CASSLAAGNTEAFF,TGCGCCAGCAGCTTGGCGGCGGGGAACACTGAAGCTTTCTTT
TRBJ2-5,TRBD1,TRBV7-8,CASSSEDRTDQETQYF,TGTGCCAGCAGCTCCGAGGACAGGACCGATCAAGAGACCCAGTACTTC
TRBJ1-2,-,TRBV15,CATSRDLGEGNYGYTF,TGTGCCACCAGCAGAGATCTCGGGGAGGGGAACTATGGCTACACCTTC
TRBJ1-3,-,TRBV6-6,CASSSTVYSGNTIYF,TGTGCCAGCAGTTCAACGGTGTACTCTGGAAACACCATATATTTT
TRBJ1-2,-,TRBV25-1,CASSEFGTSNYGYTF,TGTGCCAGCAGTGAATTTGGCACCTCTAACTATGGCTACACCTTC
TRBJ1-2,TRBD1,TRBV9,CASSSDRGGYGYTF,TGTGCCAGCAGCTCCGACAGGGGAGGCTATGGCTACACCTTC
TRBJ2-3,TRBD2,TRBV30,CAWTHRAGGTDTQYF,TGTGCCTGGACTCATCGAGCGGGGGGGACAGATACGCAGTATTTT
TRBJ2-5,-,TRBV10-2,CASKEGTPYQETQYF,TGCGCCAGCAAAGAGGGGACACCGTACCAAGAGACCCAGTACTTC
TRBJ1-4,-,TRBV11-2,CASSLGGEKLFF,TGTGCCAGCAGCTTGGGGGGGGAAAAACTGTTTTTT
TRBJ2-2,TRBD2,TRBV4-2,CASSPPPRGGLDGELFF,TGTGCCAGCAGCCCCCCTCCCCGGGGGGGCCTGGACGGGGAGCTGTTTTTT
TRBJ2-7,TRBD1,TRBV6-6,CASRTGAYEQYF,TGTGCCAGCAGAACAGGGGCGTACGAGCAGTACTTC
TRBJ1-1,-,TRBV4-1,CASSQDVSALMNTEAFF,TGCGCCAGCAGCCAAGATGTTTCCGCCCTAATGAACACTGAAGCTTTCTTT